The clone carrying this T cell receptor beta chain was seen only once. This CDR3 region has 13 residues. In germline, CDR1 is MGHDK, CDR2 SYGVNS. The V end was cut by 0 bases, the J end by 7 bases, with 7 bases between. The data stem from a study of blood T cell repertoires in COVID-19. Study details: Samples came from the United States, Italy and Spain, spanning acute and convalescent COVID-19. PBMCs, B-cell-depleted T cells, or T cells provided the cDNA or gDNA that made up the material.

Per the authors' pipeline: Estimation of nucleated cell counts relied on the amplification of reference gene primers. Sequencing used immunoSEQ multiplex PCR; TCRdb keeps in-frame clones, though not all of them. V and J calls plus clone size are reproduced from that table; the DNA served to infer D and trimming. This table holds about 140,000 clones, approximately 80% found once. The chain is built from TRBV25-1 and TRBJ2-1; D gene uncertain. Sequenced input: peripheral blood. This TCR derives from a human donor in a cohort sampled during active COVID-19. This CDR3 reads CASSEYIANEQFF. The CDR3 DNA is TGTGCCAGCAGTGAATATATAGCAAATGAGCAGTTCTTC.